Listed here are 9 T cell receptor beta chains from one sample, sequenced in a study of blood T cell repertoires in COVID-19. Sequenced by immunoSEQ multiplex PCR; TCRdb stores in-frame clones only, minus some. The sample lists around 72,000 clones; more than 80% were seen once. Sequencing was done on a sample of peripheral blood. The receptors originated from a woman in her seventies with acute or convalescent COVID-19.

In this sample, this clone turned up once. CDR3 DNA: TGTGCCAGCAGCTTGGGCCTAGCGGGAGATAGGAACGAGCAGTACTTC. It specifies CASSLGLAGDRNEQYF. The rearrangement joins TRBV5-4 to TRBJ2-7; TRBD2 matches at 10 bases. Germline trimming cut 0 bases from V and 5 bases from J; bases unmatched to any gene: 8. CDR1 is SGHNT, CDR2 YYREEE, per germline (reference sequence). The CDR3 is 16 amino acids. The variable domain in full, completed from reference TRBV5-4 and TRBJ2-7, reads ETGVTQSPTHLIKTRGQQVTLRCSSQSGHNTVSWYQQALGQGPQFIFQYYREEENGRGNFPPRFSGLQFPNYSSELNVNALELDDSALYLCASSLGLAGDRNEQYFGPGTRLTVT.

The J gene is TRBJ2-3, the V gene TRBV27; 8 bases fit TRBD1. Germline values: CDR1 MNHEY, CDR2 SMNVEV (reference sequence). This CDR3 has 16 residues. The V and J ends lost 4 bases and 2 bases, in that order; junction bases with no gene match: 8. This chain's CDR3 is CASSWGDRRLTDTQYF. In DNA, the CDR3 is TGTGCCAGCAGTTGGGGGGACAGGAGACTCACAGATACGCAGTATTTT.

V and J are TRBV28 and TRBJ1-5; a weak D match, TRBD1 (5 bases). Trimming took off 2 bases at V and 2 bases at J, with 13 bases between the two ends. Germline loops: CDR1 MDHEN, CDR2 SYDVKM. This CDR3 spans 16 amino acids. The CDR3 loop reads CASSLGQGTGNQPQHF. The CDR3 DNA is TGTGCCAGCAGTTTAGGGCAGGGCACTGGCAATCAGCCCCAGCATTTT.

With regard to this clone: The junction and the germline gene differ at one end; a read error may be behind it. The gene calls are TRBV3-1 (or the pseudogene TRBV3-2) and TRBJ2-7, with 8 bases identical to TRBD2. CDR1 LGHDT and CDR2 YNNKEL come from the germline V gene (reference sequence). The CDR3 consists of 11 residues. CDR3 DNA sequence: TGTGCCAGCAGCCAAAGTGGGACTAGGGACTTC. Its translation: CASSQSGTRDF.

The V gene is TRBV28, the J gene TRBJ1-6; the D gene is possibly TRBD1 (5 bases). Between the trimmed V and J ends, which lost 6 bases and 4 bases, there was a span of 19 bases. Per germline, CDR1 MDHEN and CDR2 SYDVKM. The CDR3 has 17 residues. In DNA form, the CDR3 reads TGTGCCAGCAGATCCCGAGACAGTACCCAATATAATTCACCCCTCCACTTT. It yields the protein CASRSRDSTQYNSPLHF.

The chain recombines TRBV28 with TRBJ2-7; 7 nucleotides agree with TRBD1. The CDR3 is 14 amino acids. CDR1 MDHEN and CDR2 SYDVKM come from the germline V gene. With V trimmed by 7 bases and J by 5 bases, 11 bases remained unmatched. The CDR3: CASTSPQGLHEQYF. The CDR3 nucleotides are TGTGCCAGCACCTCCCCACAGGGGCTCCACGAGCAGTACTTC.

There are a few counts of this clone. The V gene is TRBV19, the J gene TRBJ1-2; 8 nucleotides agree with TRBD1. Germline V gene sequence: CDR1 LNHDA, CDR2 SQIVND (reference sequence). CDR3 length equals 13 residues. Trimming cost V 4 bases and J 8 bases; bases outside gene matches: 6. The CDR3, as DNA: TGTGCCAGTAGTACGGGACAGGATACGGGCTACACCTTC. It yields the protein CASSTGQDTGYTF.

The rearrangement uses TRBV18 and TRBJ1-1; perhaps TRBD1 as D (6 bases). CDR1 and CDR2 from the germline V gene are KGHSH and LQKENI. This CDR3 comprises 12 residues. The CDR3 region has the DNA TGTGCAGCAGGGCAGGGGCGGACTGAAGCTTTCTTT. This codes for CAAGQGRTEAFF. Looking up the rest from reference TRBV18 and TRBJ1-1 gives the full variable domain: NAGVMQNPRHLVRRRGQEARLRCSPMKGHSHVYWYRQLPEEGLKFMVYLQKENIIDESGMPKERFSAEFPKEGPSILRIQQVVRGDSAAYFCAAGQGRTEAFFGQGTRLTVV.

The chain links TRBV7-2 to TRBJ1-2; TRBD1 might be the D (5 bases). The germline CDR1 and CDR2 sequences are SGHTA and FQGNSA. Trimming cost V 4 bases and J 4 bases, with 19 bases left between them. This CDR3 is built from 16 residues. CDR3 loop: CASSSPGQKSGYGYTF. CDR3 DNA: TGTGCCAGCAGCTCCCCCGGACAAAAGTCTGGCTATGGCTACACCTTC.